Listed below are T cell receptor beta chains from one sample, sequenced in a study of shared clonotypes between healthy human individuals. Assay used: immunoSEQ multiplex PCR; TCRdb lists only in-frame clones, some missing. The data hold hundreds of thousands of clones, with around 95% observed a single time. Sequenced: naive CD8+ T cells sorted from blood. The receptors originated from a woman in her 30s in good health. Each CDR3 is given with its conserved first and last residue.

TRBV5-4 | CASSLDRAYEQYF
TRBV27 | CASSLRGYSTDTQYF
TRBV27 | CASSLSGQGLKYNEQFF
TRBV19 | CASSIVAGTGGGYTF
TRBV28 | CARRASGSSGTGELFF
TRBV5-1 | CASSSLGEAYEQYF
TRBV13 | CASSSTGDGYNEQFF
TRBV30 | CAWVQARTFSEQYF
TRBV7-9 | CASSPGGFGEQYF
TRBV7-2 | CASSPRQSSYNSPLHF
TRBV19 | CASSAINEQFF
TRBV11-2 | CASSFRDSISYEQYF
TRBV27 | CASSFGSGTPYEQYF
TRBV19 | CASSLTGNQPQHF
TRBV5-4 | CASGSGYGNEQFF
TRBV2 | CASSLLRTSGANTGELFF
TRBV7-6 | CASSFQLAGHINEQFF
TRBV10-3 | CAISESVGGSSSGELFF
TRBV4-2 | CASSQEDLTRETDTQYF
TRBV4-1 | CASSQAAQLEGGYTF
TRBV5-4 | CASSLADRGRLGTEAFF
TRBV28 | CASSFGTGKTDTQYF
TRBV5-6 | CASSLSGRPYEQYF
TRBV28 | CASSLWRDTYEQYF
TRBV14 | CASSQADDDLYEQYF
TRBV7-6 | CASSLMGGSGTDTQYF
TRBV19 | CATRGEESYEQYF
TRBV7-9 | CASSPGQGNQPQHF
TRBV27 | CASSPGLAVYEQYF
TRBV5-1 | CASSPGPLAGGSETQYF
TRBV7-9 | CASSIVGSVYGYTF
TRBV28 | CASSFGQTGRASGETQYF
TRBV5-1 | CASSILADTQYF
TRBV5-5 | CASSFSYNEQFF
TRBV4-1 | CASSQDIRSGNTIYF
TRBV25-1 | CASSESIEQFF
TRBV27 | CASSDQSGQFTEAFF
TRBV5-4 | CASRREGTQAFF
TRBV4-2 | CASSPAGQTYEQYF
TRBV28 | CASTVGTSVSYEQYF
TRBV27 | CASLRGRTDTQYF
TRBV5-5 | CASSTSNGYTF
TRBV28 | CASSFVEGRTGELFF
TRBV5-6 | CASSLELSERVGEQYF
TRBV5-1 | CASSPRGATNEKLFF
TRBV7-2 | CASSFSGGLGNEQFF
TRBV7-9 | CASSLGGNFPRWYGYTF
TRBV7-2 | CASSLLGSYQETQYF
TRBV10-3 | CAISSRDSRLPDGYTF
TRBV5-1 | CASSSIPDPRAYEQYF
TRBV28 | CASSDRVRSPAFF
TRBV7-6 | CASTAIAASQETQYF
TRBV19 | CASSIRGSGSYEQYF
TRBV4-2 | CASSQGLGTDTQYF
TRBV27 | CASSFQESSYEQYF
TRBV7-6 | CASSLGTSGNVEQFF
TRBV5-6 | CASSGGPGNTQYF
TRBV28 | CASSPSITGANVLTF
TRBV5-1 | CASSFGSYNEQFF
TRBV28 | CASSYGTRRTDTQYF